Presented here are 20 T cell receptor beta chains from one specimen sequenced in a study of cytomegalovirus exposure and HLA in healthy donors. The study ran its PCR with 60 Vbeta and 13 Jbeta primers. This table comes from immunoSEQ multiplex PCR, and its TCRdb copy is limited to in-frame clones, with some not included. The table lists about 140,000 clones, roughly 62% of them singletons. Sequenced material: PBMCs. These TCRs come from a male donor in good health and CMV-seronegative.

This clone appeared a single time. V is TRBV6-1 and J is TRBJ1-2; weak D call: TRBD1 (5 bases). Trimming removed 6 bases at V and 2 bases at J, with 10 bases between. Germline CDR1 MNHNS, CDR2 SASEGT. This CDR3 spans 13 amino acids. The CDR3 DNA reads as TGTGCCAGCAGACCGGGACTGAACTATGGCTACACCTTC. This gives the protein CASRPGLNYGYTF.

V and J are TRBV28 and TRBJ2-7, with D perhaps matching TRBD1 (5 bases). Germline V gene data show CDR1 as MDHEN and CDR2 as SYDVKM. V lost 4 bases and J lost 9, with 13 bases in between. The length of the CDR3 is 12 residues. In DNA form, the CDR3 reads TGTGCCAGCAGTTCTGCAGGCCAGGGGCAGTACTTC. Protein: CASSSAGQGQYF.

This chain connects TRBV2 to TRBJ2-1, with no clear D. The CDR3 loop spans 14 amino acids. Germline V CDR1 and CDR2: SNHLY, FYNNEI. V was trimmed by 8 bases and J by 3 bases, leaving 14 bases between them. In DNA form, the CDR3 reads TGTGCCAGCGGTCCCCGGGTCCGCTACAATGAGCAGTTCTTC. This codes for CASGPRVRYNEQFF.

The chain is built from TRBV15 and TRBJ1-5, with D perhaps TRBD1 (6 bases). Between the trimmed V and J ends, which lost 5 bases and 3 bases, there was a span of 11 bases. The CDR3 covers 14 residues. Germline V CDR1 and CDR2: LNHNV, YYDKDF (reference sequence). Here the CDR3 reads CATSVQGNNQPQHF. The DNA of the CDR3 is TGTGCCACCAGCGTACAGGGAAACAATCAGCCCCAGCATTTT.

The chain uses TRBV7-8 and TRBJ1-1; 10 bases map to TRBD1. The CDR3 length is 14 residues. Unmatched junction bases numbered 2, after V lost 1 base and J lost 6 bases. Germline V gene data show CDR1 as SGHVS and CDR2 as FQNEAQ. The DNA for the CDR3 is TGTGCCAGCAGCTTAGTAGGACAGGGGGCTGAAGCTTTCTTT. It specifies CASSLVGQGAEAFF.

This clone was seen only once. This sequence joins TRBV4-3 and TRBJ2-5; TRBD1 aligns across 9 bases. This CDR3 has 16 amino acids. V lost 0 bases, J lost 5 bases, and 7 bases stayed unmatched. CDR1 and CDR2 (germline): LGHNA, YSLEER. The CDR3 sequence: CASSQDSGQGHETQYF. In nucleotides, the CDR3 is TGCGCCAGCAGCCAAGATTCGGGACAGGGACACGAGACCCAGTACTTC.

The rearrangement uses TRBV6-4 and TRBJ1-1; D gene ambiguous. This CDR3 has 13 amino acids. The V end was cut by 3 bases, the J end by 4 bases, with 9 bases between. CDR1 is MRHNA and CDR2 is SNTAGT in the germline V gene. CDR3 region: CASSENSVTEAFF. CDR3 in DNA: TGTGCCAGCAGTGAGAATTCGGTCACTGAAGCTTTCTTT.

The CDR3 loop is CASSPGYLMDSPLHF. DNA for the CDR3: TGTGCCAGCAGTCCAGGGTATCTTATGGATTCACCCCTCCACTTT. V gene TRBV27 combines with J gene TRBJ1-6; D may be TRBD1 (5 bases). V lost 5 bases, J lost 8 bases, and 16 bases lay in between. This CDR3 comprises 15 residues. Germline CDR1 MNHEY, CDR2 SMNVEV (reference sequence).

This chain links TRBV4-1 with TRBJ1-1, with 10 bases matching TRBD1. The CDR3 totals 17 residues. The V segment lost 4 bases and the J segment 8 bases; nucleotides outside the gene matches: 16. The germline CDR1 and CDR2 sequences are MGHRA and YSYEKL. Written as DNA, the CDR3 is TGCGCCAGCAGCCTACGGACAGGGGGGGGCCTACTGCAGGAAGCTTTCTTT. It encodes CASSLRTGGGLLQEAFF.

The count of this clone is one. This chain joins TRBV2 and TRBJ1-1, with 7 bases identical to TRBD1. The CDR3 totals 13 residues. In germline, CDR1 is SNHLY, CDR2 FYNNEI. Trimming cost V 6 bases and J 7 bases; bases outside gene matches: 8. CDR3 in amino acids: CASRPRGQVEAFF. CDR3 coding DNA: TGTGCCAGCAGGCCAAGAGGACAGGTTGAAGCTTTCTTT.

Points on this clone: Other nucleotide sequences in the sample specify the same CDR3. This rearrangement joins TRBV5-4 to TRBJ2-5, with TRBD2 matching 9 bases. Germline CDR1 SGHNT, CDR2 YYREEE (reference sequence). The CDR3 is 14 residues long. V was clipped by 6 bases and J by 7 bases; unmatched bases: 10. The CDR3 sequence: CASNHAGGPGTQYF. For the CDR3, the DNA is TGTGCCAGCAATCATGCGGGGGGGCCTGGGACCCAGTACTTC.

This clone showed up just a few times. This chain connects TRBV9 to TRBJ2-1, with 9 bases identical to TRBD1. CDR3 length: 13 amino acids. The V segment lost 3 bases and the J segment 8 bases; nucleotides outside the gene matches: 3. Germline CDR1 reads SGDLS; CDR2 reads YYNGEE. CDR3 coding DNA: TGTGCCAGCAGCGAAAGGACAGGGGATGAGCAGTTCTTC. It encodes CASSERTGDEQFF. The whole variable domain, filled in from reference TRBV9 and TRBJ2-1, reads DSGVTQTPKHLITATGQRVTLRCSPRSGDLSVYWYQQSLDQGLQFLIQYYNGEERAKGNILERFSAQQFPDLHSELNLSSLELGDSALYFCASSERTGDEQFFGPGTRLTVL.

The rearrangement uses TRBV5-6 and TRBJ2-3; TRBD1 matches at 7 bases. J lost 0 bases, V lost 5 bases, and 3 bases had no gene match. The CDR3 is 14 residues long. Germline V lookup: CDR1 SGHDT, CDR2 YYEEEE. DNA for the CDR3: TGTGCCAGCAGTCGACAGGGAAGCACAGATACGCAGTATTTT. Its protein product is CASSRQGSTDTQYF.

On this clone itself: At one end, the junction sequence differs from germline, possibly due to a read error. The chain combines TRBV7-9 with TRBJ2-7; 7 positions match TRBD1. CDR1 and CDR2 from the germline V gene are SEHNR and FQNEAQ (reference sequence). There are 12 residues in the CDR3. The CDR3 nucleotides read TGTTCCAGCAGCCACATACAGGGGGAGCAGTACTTC. Its translation is CSSSHIQGEQYF. The variable domain in full, with the rest retrieved from reference TRBV7-9 and TRBJ2-7, is DTGVSQNPRHKITKRGQNVTFRCDPISEHNRLYWYRQTLGQGPEFLTYFQNEAQLEKSRLLSDRFSAERPKGSFSTLEIQRTEQGDSAMYLCSSSHIQGEQYFGPGTRLTVT.

V and J are TRBV5-4 and TRBJ1-4; TRBD1 matches at 11 bases. With 4 bases clipped from V and 4 bases from J, the junction kept 6 bases outside the gene matches. CDR3 length: 16 amino acids. Germline CDR1 is SGHNT and CDR2 is YYREEE (reference sequence). Written as DNA, the CDR3 is TGTGCCAGCAGCCGAGGACAGGGGGCTGGTAATGAAAAACTGTTTTTT. This sequence encodes CASSRGQGAGNEKLFF.

The V call is TRBV5-1, the J call TRBJ2-3; D call uncertain. Trimming pared 1 base from V and 2 bases from J, leaving 8 bases between. This CDR3 is 14 amino acids long. Looked up from germline, CDR1 is SGHRS and CDR2 is YFSETQ. The CDR3 DNA sequence: TGCGCCAGCAGCTTGCTGGGCACCACAGATACGCAGTATTTT. Its translation is CASSLLGTTDTQYF.

J is TRBJ2-1 and V is TRBV19, with 9 bases lining up with TRBD2. Germline CDR1 LNHDA, CDR2 SQIVND (reference sequence). Trimming removed 5 bases from V and 9 bases from J; junction bases left unmatched: 11. This CDR3 has 15 residues. The CDR3: CASSRGGGARGEQFF. CDR3 sequence (DNA): TGTGCCAGTAGTCGGGGCGGGGGGGCCCGGGGTGAGCAGTTCTTC.

The chain carries TRBV10-1 and TRBJ2-2; a weak D match, TRBD1 (6 bases). Germline CDR1 is WNHNN and CDR2 is SYGVQD (reference sequence). The V and J ends lost 1 base and 1 base respectively, with 13 bases between them. The CDR3 spans 17 residues. The CDR3 loop is CASSEYAATGNTGELFF. CDR3 bases: TGCGCCAGCAGTGAGTACGCTGCGACAGGGAACACCGGGGAGCTGTTTTTT.

J is TRBJ1-5 and V is TRBV30; TRBD1 is a possible D gene (5 bases). Germline V gives CDR1 GTSNPN, CDR2 SVGIG (reference sequence). The CDR3 has 13 residues. The V and J ends lost 5 bases and 2 bases respectively, with 10 bases between them. In DNA, the CDR3 is TGTGCCTGGGGGGGGGTAGGCAATCAGCCCCAGCATTTT. This translates into CAWGGVGNQPQHF.

This clone showed up just once. The chain links TRBV7-2 to TRBJ2-7; 8 bases are a match to TRBD1. With V trimmed by 6 bases and J by 4 bases, 8 bases remained unmatched. Germline-derived CDR1 and CDR2 are SGHTA and FQGNSA. The CDR3 is 14 residues long. This CDR3 reads CASRREQGVYEQYF. CDR3 bases: TGTGCCAGCAGAAGAGAACAGGGGGTGTACGAGCAGTACTTC.